This T cell receptor beta chain was retrieved from a study of T cell responses to AZD1222 COVID-19 vaccine. In this sample, this clone turned up a few times. The data were produced by immunoSEQ multiplex PCR, yet TCRdb's version contains in-frame clones alone and is incomplete. The sample holds 110,000 to 150,000 clones, around nine tenths seen once. V dropped 2 bases and J dropped 4; count of bases not matched to a gene: 3. This CDR3 spans 14 amino acids. Germline V gives CDR1 SGHRS, CDR2 YFSETQ. This sequence joins TRBV5-1 and TRBJ1-3; TRBD1 agrees at 7 bases. Sequencing was performed on peripheral blood, taken 28 days after the second AZD1222 dose. The clonotype was recovered from an adult who received the AZD1222 COVID-19 vaccine. In DNA form, the CDR3 reads TGCGCCAGCAGCTTTGGACAGGCAGGAAACACCATATATTTT. Its translation: CASSFGQAGNTIYF.